This T cell receptor beta chain was sequenced for a study of radiotherapy plus CTLA-4 blockade in lung cancer listed by TCRdb under 2018. The study in broad terms: Objective responses occurred in roughly 20% of enrolled patients, and 25% to 40% achieved disease control.

The CDR3 starts with the cysteine, ends with the phenylalanine, and has 16 residues. Only CDR3 DNA is held: 48 bases, read in frame from base 1. CDR1 SEHNR and CDR2 FQNEAQ were looked up in the germline V gene (reference sequence). Trimming takes 1 base from V and 11 bases from J, and the germline ends sit 20 bases apart. The paper as a whole reports these results and caveats: The strongest predictors of response were reported to be early dynamic shifts in blood T cell clones along with a rise in serum interferon-beta following radiation. After treatment with radiotherapy and ipilimumab, TCR clones that came from tumors expanded in the peripheral blood.

Focal radiation therapy combined with CTLA-4 blockade (ipilimumab) was tested in patients with chemo-refractory metastatic non-small-cell lung cancer. This clone was seen only once. The clone's antigen remains unknown. The record has no base qualities; no much larger clone is one base away. Library creation used the immunoSEQ multiplex PCR assay. TCRdb mirrors the immuneACCESS table, restricted to in-frame sequences. Some clones are absent from its copies; in checked studies, under half trace to an unresolved V gene, and the reason for the others is unknown. For this sample the table gives about 28,000 clones, of which approximately 81% were detected only once. Roughly 17% of the sample is held by the ten biggest clonotypes.

The chain links TRBV7-9 with TRBJ1-4, with the D gene not clear enough to name. Sample: peripheral blood, taken from a patient treated with radiotherapy plus ipilimumab. The receptor comes from a human donor with non-small cell lung cancer that progressed on radiotherapy plus ipilimumab. CDR3 region: CASSLDVISLPGKLFF. The base sequence is TGTGCCAGCAGCTTAGATGTGATCTCACTCCCCGGGAAACTGTTTTTT.